One sample yielded the 4 T cell receptor beta chains listed below, sequenced in a study of spatial heterogeneity in lung cancer. Notes on the study in general: How many expanded intratumoral alpha and beta TCRs were present tracked the tumor mutation count, which was a count of nonsynonymous mutations.

TCRdb itself ran the 5' RACE reads through MiXCR, one entry per CDR3 protein. Of about 7,700 distinct CDR3 sequences listed, 8% to 10% are singletons. Regarding time point: sample taken at primary tumor resection. These receptors' antigens are unknown. The sequences come from lung tumor tissue, collected at surgery. The receptors stem from a male donor with early-stage non-small cell lung cancer.

This clonotype was counted a few times. The chain links TRBV5-1 to TRBJ2-3; D is possibly TRBD1 (5 bases). This CDR3 spans 18 amino acids. Germline V gives CDR1 SGHRS, CDR2 YFSETQ. V lost 1 base to trimming and J lost 3 bases, with 21 bases between them. In DNA form, the CDR3 reads TGCGCCAGCAGCTTGAGAAGTTTCAGGGATTCGAGAACAGATACGCAGTATTTT. This translates into CASSLRSFRDSRTDTQYF.

This clonotype qualifies as medium-sized. The chain employs TRBV7-8 and TRBJ1-2; TRBD1 matches at 11 bases. CDR1 and CDR2 (germline): SGHVS, FQNEAQ. The CDR3 is made up of 14 amino acids. V shed 3 bases, J shed 7 bases, and the junction held 4 bases outside the gene matches. The CDR3 DNA reads TGTGCCAGCAGCTTCCCAGGACAGGGGGCTGGCTACACCTTC. Its translation: CASSFPGQGAGYTF.

The genes are TRBV6-5 and TRBJ2-3, with 9 nucleotides matching TRBD2. CDR1 is MNHEY and CDR2 is SVGAGI in the germline V gene. The CDR3 is 17 residues long. Germline trimming cut 2 bases from V and 2 bases from J; bases unmatched to any gene: 8. The CDR3 bases are TGTGCCAGCAGTTACAGAGGGCTAGCGGGGTACACAGATACGCAGTATTTT. It specifies CASSYRGLAGYTDTQYF.

V is TRBV11-2 and J is TRBJ2-7, with D unresolved. The V end was cut by 4 bases, the J end by 0 bases, with 16 bases between. The CDR3 loop spans 16 amino acids. CDR1 and CDR2 (germline): SGHAT, FQNNGV. CDR3 protein: CASSYEGLSSSYEQYF. The CDR3 coding sequence is TGTGCCAGCAGCTACGAAGGGTTATCCAGCTCCTACGAGCAGTACTTC.